Shown below are 20 T cell receptor beta chains from a single sample sequenced in a study of T cell responses to AZD1222 COVID-19 vaccine. Profiling relied on immunoSEQ multiplex PCR, and the TCRdb table lists in-frame clones only, not all of them. Here the sample spans 70,000 to 85,000 clones, over 80% being singletons. The sample in question was peripheral blood, obtained on day 0 of AZD1222 vaccination. These receptors were obtained from an adult in good health.

This chain connects TRBV7-9 to TRBJ1-2; no clear D gene. V was trimmed by 3 bases and J by 2 bases, leaving 10 bases between them. The CDR3 is 14 amino acids. The germline gives CDR1 SEHNR, CDR2 FQNEAQ (reference sequence). Here the CDR3 DNA reads TGTGCCAGCAGCTTCCAAGGGCTAAACTATGGCTACACCTTC. Protein product: CASSFQGLNYGYTF.

The V call is TRBV6-6, the J call TRBJ1-4; unclear D gene. V dropped 0 bases and J dropped 7 bases, with 9 bases sitting between them. CDR1 is MNHNY and CDR2 is SVGAGI in the germline V gene (reference sequence). The CDR3 covers 14 residues. The CDR3 here is CASSYSRHSEKLFF. CDR3 DNA: TGTGCCAGCAGTTACTCTCGGCATAGTGAAAAACTGTTTTTT.

This clone was observed once. The CDR3 nucleotides read TGTGCCAGCGGCCTTTCCGGGAACACCGGGGAGCTGTTTTTT. It specifies CASGLSGNTGELFF. The rearrangement links TRBV7-2 to TRBJ2-2; D call uncertain. Trimming removed 8 bases from V and 1 base from J, with 11 bases in between. The germline CDR1 and CDR2 sequences are SGHTA and FQGNSA. CDR3 length: 14 amino acids.

This sequence joins TRBV7-2 and TRBJ1-5, with a weak D call TRBD1 (5 bases). The CDR3 sequence is 14 residues long. Per the germline V gene, CDR1 is SGHTA and CDR2 is FQGNSA. V lost 0 bases to trimming and J lost 5 bases, with 8 bases between them. Here the CDR3 reads CASSLAGADQPQHF. The CDR3 nucleotides read TGTGCCAGCAGCTTAGCCGGGGCGGATCAGCCCCAGCATTTT.

V usage is TRBV3-1 (or the pseudogene TRBV3-2) and J usage is TRBJ1-5, with TRBD1 matching over 9 bases. CDR3 length: 17 residues. The germline V gene has CDR1 LGHDT and CDR2 YNNKEL (reference sequence). The V gene end was trimmed by 1 base and the J gene end by 4 bases; junction bases not matched to a gene: 8. CDR3 amino acids: CASSQAQGAGGNQPQHF. For the CDR3, the DNA is TGTGCCAGCAGCCAAGCACAGGGGGCTGGTGGAAATCAGCCCCAGCATTTT.

This clone was recorded a few times. The J gene is TRBJ2-7, the V gene TRBV4-1, with D maybe TRBD2 (6 bases). Germline CDR1 MGHRA, CDR2 YSYEKL. The CDR3 has 15 amino acids. Between the trimmed V and J ends, which lost 1 base and 2 bases, there was a span of 12 bases. The CDR3 sequence is CASSQGGLWTYEQYF. The CDR3 DNA reads as TGCGCCAGCAGCCAAGGGGGACTCTGGACCTACGAGCAGTACTTC.

In this sample, this clone turned up a few times. The chain joins TRBV3-1 (or the pseudogene TRBV3-2) to TRBJ1-4, with D maybe TRBD1 (6 bases). Germline loops: CDR1 LGHDT, CDR2 YNNKEL (reference sequence). V lost 3 bases and J 6 bases, leaving 14 bases between the germline ends. The CDR3 has 15 amino acids. The CDR3: CASSHGQNYDEKLFF. CDR3 sequence (DNA): TGTGCCAGCAGCCATGGACAGAACTATGATGAAAAACTGTTTTTT.

This clone was recorded only once. This chain joins TRBV10-3 and TRBJ2-5; TRBD2 matches at 9 bases. The CDR3 is made up of 17 amino acids. The ends lost 3 bases at V and 2 bases at J; junction bases unmatched: 10. The germline V gene encodes CDR1 ENHRY and CDR2 SYGVKD. CDR3 bases: TGTGCCATCAGTGATGGGGGGGCTAGCGGGACACAAGAGACCCAGTACTTC. This gives the protein CAISDGGASGTQETQYF.

This clone has only a few counts. The rearrangement links TRBV6-2 or TRBV6-3 to TRBJ1-5; D unresolved. The CDR3 is made up of 14 amino acids. The V end lost 2 bases, the J end lost 1 base, and 6 bases lay between the germline ends. CDR1 and CDR2 (germline): MNHEY, SVGEGT. The CDR3 sequence is CASSYLQSNQPQHF. CDR3 nucleotides: TGTGCCAGCAGTTACCTTCAGAGCAATCAGCCCCAGCATTTT.

This chain links TRBV4-3 with TRBJ1-6; D might be TRBD1 (5 bases). Germline V gives CDR1 LGHNA, CDR2 YSLEER. This CDR3 spans 16 amino acids. The ends were cut back, 0 bases at V and 2 bases at J, with 8 bases in the middle. Written as DNA, the CDR3 is TGCGCCAGCAGCCAAGAGTGGGGCCCCTATAATTCACCCCTCCACTTT. Its protein is CASSQEWGPYNSPLHF.

This clone was detected once. V is TRBV7-2 and J is TRBJ2-5, with TRBD2 matching 14 bases. Germline CDR1 SGHTA, CDR2 FQGNSA. CDR3 length: 17 amino acids. The junction had 6 bases not matched to a gene; V was cut back by 1 base and J by 5 bases. The CDR3 loop reads CASSLVGLAGAGETQYF. The CDR3 nucleotides are TGTGCCAGCAGCTTAGTGGGACTAGCGGGAGCTGGGGAGACCCAGTACTTC.

The chain couples TRBV7-2 to TRBJ1-4, with D perhaps matching TRBD1 (6 bases). This CDR3 is built from 15 residues. Trimming pared 5 bases from V and 4 bases from J, leaving 14 bases between. The V gene's germline CDR1 is SGHTA and CDR2 FQGNSA. The CDR3 is CASSVGGQGNEKLFF. In DNA form, the CDR3 reads TGTGCCAGCAGCGTCGGGGGGCAGGGTAATGAAAAACTGTTTTTT.

V gene TRBV2 combines with J gene TRBJ2-5; 7 bases align to TRBD1. The CDR3 is 14 amino acids. Unmatched junction bases numbered 10, after V lost 5 bases and J lost 7 bases. Germline V gene sequence: CDR1 SNHLY, CDR2 FYNNEI. This chain's CDR3 is CASSMSGGEGTQYF. Here the CDR3 DNA reads TGTGCCAGCAGTATGTCAGGGGGTGAAGGGACCCAGTACTTC.

This rearrangement joins TRBV5-4 to TRBJ2-7; D ambiguous. V lost 0 bases and J lost 5, with 9 bases in between. Germline CDR1 and CDR2: SGHNT and YYREEE (reference sequence). The CDR3 runs 13 residues. CDR3 sequence (DNA): TGTGCCAGCAGCTTGGCCCAGAAGAACGAGCAGTACTTC. Translation gives CASSLAQKNEQYF.

The chain joins TRBV6-5 to TRBJ1-6, with TRBD1 matching 7 bases. V lost 2 bases and J lost 7; bases outside the gene matches: 5. The CDR3 spans 15 residues. CDR1 MNHEY and CDR2 SVGAGI come from the germline V gene. CDR3 in DNA: TGTGCCAGCAGTTACCCTTCAGGGGGAAATTCACCCCTCCACTTT. Translating gives CASSYPSGGNSPLHF.

CDR3 bases: TGCGCCAGCAGCCAAGTTCTTCGGCTAGCGGGGGACACCGGGGAGCTGTTTTTT. Residues: CASSQVLRLAGDTGELFF. This rearrangement joins TRBV4-1 to TRBJ2-2; the match to TRBD2 covers 10 bases. Germline values: CDR1 MGHRA, CDR2 YSYEKL. The CDR3 totals 18 residues. V dropped 1 base and J dropped 3; count of bases not matched to a gene: 8.

The chain links TRBV7-2 to TRBJ1-1; D is ambiguous. Germline CDR1 SGHTA, CDR2 FQGNSA. The V end was cut by 1 base, the J end by 5 bases, with 11 bases between. The CDR3 runs 14 residues. The CDR3 here is CASSLVSGKTEAFF. The CDR3 DNA follows: TGTGCCAGCAGCTTAGTGTCCGGGAAGACTGAAGCTTTCTTT.

The chain uses TRBV30 and TRBJ1-3, with TRBD1 as a possible D gene (5 bases). The V end lost 3 bases, the J end lost 4 bases, and 16 bases lay between the germline ends. Per germline, CDR1 GTSNPN and CDR2 SVGIG (reference sequence). The CDR3 is made up of 15 amino acids. The CDR3 sequence: CAWRRTRVSGNTIYF. The CDR3 DNA is TGTGCCTGGAGACGGACCAGGGTCTCAGGAAACACCATATATTTT.

V is TRBV19 and J is TRBJ1-6; TRBD1 agrees at 10 bases. The CDR3 has 15 residues. Germline V CDR1 and CDR2: LNHDA, SQIVND (reference sequence). V was clipped by 7 bases and J by 11 bases; unmatched bases: 11. The CDR3 region is CASTAGQGVMAPLHF. CDR3 sequence (DNA): TGTGCCAGTACCGCTGGACAGGGGGTAATGGCACCCCTCCACTTT.

The CDR3 coding sequence is TGTGCCAGCAGCTCGGACGGCTATAATGAAAAACTGTTTTTT. As protein: CASSSDGYNEKLFF. J is TRBJ1-4 and V is TRBV5-4; D is unresolved. CDR1 is SGHNT and CDR2 is YYREEE in the germline V gene (reference sequence). V lost 3 bases and J 4 bases, leaving 10 bases between the germline ends. This CDR3 region has 14 residues.